These 19 T cell receptor beta chains originate from one sample sequenced in a study of T cell responses to AZD1222 COVID-19 vaccine. Produced via immunoSEQ multiplex PCR; TCRdb's table is partial and in-frame only. This sample has about 150,000 clones, with 80% to 95% found just once. The material was peripheral blood, obtained on day 0 of AZD1222 vaccination. The receptors shown here come from an adult in good health.

The rearrangement uses TRBV6-5 and TRBJ1-5; D gene ambiguous. This CDR3 has 14 residues. Germline values: CDR1 MNHEY, CDR2 SVGAGI. The V end lost 1 base, the J end lost 2 bases, and 6 bases lay between the germline ends. CDR3 nucleotide sequence: TGTGCCAGCAGTTACTGGGGAGGCAATCAGCCCCAGCATTTT. Its translation: CASSYWGGNQPQHF.

The chain carries TRBV3-1 (or the pseudogene TRBV3-2) and TRBJ2-7, with 8 bases identical to TRBD1. Germline values: CDR1 LGHDT, CDR2 YNNKEL (reference sequence). The CDR3 is 16 residues long. After removal of 1 base from V and 3 bases from J, the junction contained 8 bases not matched to a gene. DNA for the CDR3: TGTGCCAGCAGCCAAGGTGTGGGGACAGGCGTCTACGAGCAGTACTTC. The encoded protein is CASSQGVGTGVYEQYF.

The CDR3 DNA reads TGTGCCAGCAGTGACCCGACAGGGCTTGGCTACACCTTC. It is translated as CASSDPTGLGYTF. The chain uses TRBV6-4 and TRBJ1-2; 7 bases match TRBD1. This CDR3 comprises 13 residues. V shed 2 bases and J 7 bases; nucleotides not matched to a gene: 4. Germline V CDR1 and CDR2: MRHNA, SNTAGT.

A few counts support this clone. The chain links TRBV5-1 to TRBJ2-1; the D gene is possibly TRBD2 (5 bases). The germline V gene encodes CDR1 SGHRS and CDR2 YFSETQ. V was pared by 4 bases and J by 4 bases, with 9 bases between. The CDR3 length is 13 residues. The CDR3 bases are TGCGCCAGCAGCCCCGAGGGATACAATGAGCAGTTCTTC. Its protein product is CASSPEGYNEQFF.

The chain joins TRBV11-3 to TRBJ2-7; D unclear. CDR1 is SGHNT and CDR2 is YENEEA in the germline V gene. The CDR3 spans 13 residues. The V and J ends lost 4 bases and 1 base respectively, with 8 bases between them. The CDR3 sequence: CASSYRGSYEQYF. CDR3 bases: TGTGCCAGCAGCTACCGTGGTTCCTACGAGCAGTACTTC.

This chain joins TRBV4-2 and TRBJ1-2; D remains unclear. Per germline, CDR1 LGHNA and CDR2 YNFKEQ. V lost 4 bases and J 2 bases, leaving 8 bases between the germline ends. There are 13 residues in the CDR3. The DNA for the CDR3 is TGTGCCAGCAGCCTCGAGCGGAACTATGGCTACACCTTC. This gives the protein CASSLERNYGYTF.

This chain connects TRBV5-4 to TRBJ2-7; 10 bases align to TRBD1. V dropped 3 bases and J dropped 3; count of bases not matched to a gene: 15. Germline lookup yields CDR1 SGHNT and CDR2 YYREEE (reference sequence). This CDR3 contains 18 residues. CDR3 region: CASSSLRVRDRGIYEQYF. The CDR3 region has the DNA TGTGCCAGCAGCTCATTACGCGTCCGGGACAGGGGTATCTACGAGCAGTACTTC.

The V gene is TRBV2, the J gene TRBJ2-3; the D gene is possibly TRBD1 (5 bases). The V gene lost 6 bases and the J gene lost 1 base, with 14 bases spanning the gap. CDR1 SNHLY and CDR2 FYNNEI come from the germline V gene. The CDR3 sequence is 15 residues long. The CDR3 here is CASRVQGQRTDTQYF. The CDR3 DNA reads TGTGCCAGCAGGGTCCAAGGACAACGCACAGATACGCAGTATTTT.

The rearrangement joins TRBV6-5 to TRBJ2-7; D gene uncertain. This CDR3 is built from 14 residues. V was shortened by 9 bases and J by 1 base, with 16 bases between the two germline ends. CDR1 MNHEY and CDR2 SVGAGI come from the germline V gene. CDR3 loop: CASSNRALSYEQYF. In DNA form, the CDR3 reads TGTGCCAGTTCAAATAGGGCCCTTTCCTACGAGCAGTACTTC.

J is TRBJ2-7 and V is TRBV7-3; D is ambiguous. The germline V gene encodes CDR1 SGHTA and CDR2 FQGTGA. The V end was cut by 1 base, the J end by 3 bases, with 7 bases between. The CDR3 has 13 residues. CDR3 sequence: CASSLRDNYEQYF. Written as DNA, the CDR3 is TGTGCCAGCAGCTTAAGAGATAACTACGAGCAGTACTTC.

V is TRBV25-1 and J is TRBJ2-1; 14 bases are shared with TRBD2. CDR3 length: 16 amino acids. From germline, CDR1 is MGHDK and CDR2 SYGVNS. The V gene end was trimmed by 4 bases and the J gene end by 8 bases; junction bases not matched to a gene: 7. For the CDR3, the DNA is TGTGCCAGCAGTGTGGCCGGGACTAGCGGGAGAGATGAGCAGTTCTTC. Translating gives CASSVAGTSGRDEQFF.

The gene calls are TRBV7-8 and TRBJ2-3, with 8 nucleotides matching TRBD2. Germline CDR1 SGHVS, CDR2 FQNEAQ. This CDR3 is built from 16 residues. The ends lost 1 base at V and 5 bases at J; junction bases unmatched: 8. CDR3 in DNA: TGTGCCAGCAGCTTAGATGACGGGAGGGCCAGAGATACGCAGTATTTT. This gives the protein CASSLDDGRARDTQYF.

This clone was observed once. The V and J genes are TRBV7-9 and TRBJ2-7, with D unclear. V gave up 4 bases and J gave up 2 bases, with 6 bases separating them. Germline CDR1 SEHNR, CDR2 FQNEAQ (reference sequence). CDR3 length equals 12 residues. The CDR3 sequence is CASSWITYEQYF. CDR3 nucleotide sequence: TGTGCCAGCAGCTGGATAACCTACGAGCAGTACTTC.

The rearrangement joins TRBV6-2 or TRBV6-3 to TRBJ1-6, with a possible D match to TRBD1 (5 bases). CDR3 size: 13 residues. Germline V CDR1 and CDR2: MNHEY, SVGEGT. The ends were cut back, 5 bases at V and 10 bases at J, with 12 bases in the middle. This CDR3 reads CASSTGTYSPLHF. CDR3 DNA: TGTGCCAGCAGTACCGGGACTTACTCACCCCTCCACTTT.

In nucleotides, the CDR3 is TGTGCCAGCAACCAAGGGCGTGAGCAGTTCTTC. Its translation: CASNQGREQFF. The gene calls are TRBV7-3 and TRBJ2-1; D gene ambiguous. Germline-derived CDR1 and CDR2 are SGHTA and FQGTGA. V was shortened by 7 bases and J by 9 bases, with 10 bases between the two germline ends. The length of the CDR3 is 11 residues.

The chain carries TRBV5-1 and TRBJ1-4; 8 nucleotides align to TRBD1. Germline CDR1 is SGHRS and CDR2 is YFSETQ. The CDR3 covers 13 residues. Trimming cost V 5 bases and J 5 bases; bases outside gene matches: 2. The CDR3 DNA reads as TGCGCCAGCAGGCGGACAGGGAATGAAAAACTGTTTTTT. It specifies CASRRTGNEKLFF.

V gene TRBV20-1 combines with J gene TRBJ2-7, with D unclear. This CDR3 is 11 amino acids long. Per germline, CDR1 DFQATT and CDR2 SNEGSKA (reference sequence). V lost 5 bases and J 7 bases, leaving 12 bases between the germline ends. The CDR3 is CSAPALGEQYF. DNA of the CDR3: TGCAGTGCTCCAGCCCTGGGGGAGCAGTACTTC.

The V call is TRBV5-1, the J call TRBJ2-1, with a weak D call TRBD1 (5 bases). The length of the CDR3 is 14 residues. The V end lost 5 bases, the J end lost 2 bases, and 11 bases lay between the germline ends. Germline V gives CDR1 SGHRS, CDR2 YFSETQ. The CDR3 loop is CASRPDTTYNEQFF. The CDR3 region has the DNA TGCGCCAGCAGGCCGGACACAACCTACAATGAGCAGTTCTTC. Using reference TRBV5-1 and TRBJ2-1 for the parts outside the CDR3, the full variable domain is KAGVTQTPRYLIKTRGQQVTLSCSPISGHRSVSWYQQTPGQGLQFLFEYFSETQRNKGNFPGRFSGRQFSNSRSEMNVSTLELGDSALYLCASRPDTTYNEQFFGPGTRLTVL.

The gene calls are TRBV7-8 and TRBJ1-1; 8 positions agree with TRBD1. This CDR3 is 13 amino acids long. The V gene end was trimmed by 5 bases and the J gene end by 7 bases; junction bases not matched to a gene: 6. Germline V gene lookup returns CDR1 SGHVS and CDR2 FQNEAQ. The CDR3 region has the DNA TGTGCCAGCAGCACTCGGACAGGGCATGAAGCTTTCTTT. Translating gives CASSTRTGHEAFF.